This T cell receptor beta chain was captured in a study of T cells in Graves' hyperthyroidism and ophthalmopathy. Amplified TCR beta CDR3 regions derived from RNA transcripts. Using the HTBI primer set, a first-round RT-PCR was run on the TCR CDR3. TCRdb redid the calling of the multiplex PCR reads with MiXCR, one entry per CDR3 protein. This table has 600,000 to 700,000 distinct CDR3 sequences, less than 45% appearing once. Any patient presenting with uncontrolled infection, other autoimmune disease, pregnancy or lactation was left out. Diagnostic decisions used clinical symptoms, serum thyroxine and TRAb, thyroid ultrasound and orbital computed tomography. Notes on the study in general: Most thyroid clonotypes expanded above 0.001 appeared in blood too. Progression to ophthalmopathy was predicted a median of 6.5 months early.

As to this clonotype: Its antigen is not identified.

Germline CDR1 reads KGHDR; CDR2 reads SFDVKD. J was trimmed by 1 base and V by 5 bases; bases with no gene match: 4. This CDR3 spans 15 amino acids. This chain uses TRBV24-1 with TRBJ1-5, with TRBD1 identical over 7 bases. Sample: peripheral blood or thyroid tissue (not recorded which). The TCR originated in an adult man with Graves' disease, either hyperthyroidism or ophthalmopathy (not recorded which). CDR3 amino acids: CATSARQGSNQPQHF. In DNA, the CDR3 is TGTGCCACCAGTGCTAGACAGGGCAGCAATCAGCCCCAGCATTTT.